The TCR beta chain described here comes from a study of neurological immune-mediated disorders. The V gene's germline CDR1 is DFQATT and CDR2 SNEGSKA (reference sequence). The CDR3 runs to 19 residues. Germline trimming cut 2 bases from V and 2 bases from J; bases unmatched to any gene: 13. This clonotype has ten or more counts. Each CDR3 protein gets one entry after TCRdb re-called the 5' RACE reads with MiXCR. The top ten hold 4.4% of the sample, which has 50,000 to 60,000 distinct CDR3 sequences, about 15% seen once. The source is a man aged 60 to 69 in good health. Sequenced sample: PBMCs. The chain links TRBV20-1 to TRBJ2-2; 11 bases fit TRBD2. In DNA form, the CDR3 reads TGCAGTGCTAGACTTCCGGGACTAGCGGCGGGAGGCAACACCGGGGAGCTGTTTTTT. Translation gives CSARLPGLAAGGNTGELFF.